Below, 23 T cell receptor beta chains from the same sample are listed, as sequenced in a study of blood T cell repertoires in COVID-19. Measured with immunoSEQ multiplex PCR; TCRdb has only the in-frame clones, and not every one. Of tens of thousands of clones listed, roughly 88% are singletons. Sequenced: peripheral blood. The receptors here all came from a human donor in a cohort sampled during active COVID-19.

The CDR3 nucleotides read TGTGCCAGCTCACTATCAACAGGGGTTCAGCCCCAGCATTTT. It encodes CASSLSTGVQPQHF. V gene TRBV18 combines with J gene TRBJ1-5, with 7 bases aligning to TRBD1. With 4 bases clipped from V and 6 bases from J, the junction kept 6 bases outside the gene matches. CDR3 length: 14 residues. Germline CDR1 KGHSH, CDR2 LQKENI.

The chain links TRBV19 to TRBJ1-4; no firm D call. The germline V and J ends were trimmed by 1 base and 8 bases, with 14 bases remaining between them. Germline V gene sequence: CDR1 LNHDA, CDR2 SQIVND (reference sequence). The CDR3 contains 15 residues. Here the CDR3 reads CASSIGFHLAEKLFF. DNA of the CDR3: TGTGCCAGTAGTATAGGATTCCACTTAGCGGAAAAACTGTTTTTT.

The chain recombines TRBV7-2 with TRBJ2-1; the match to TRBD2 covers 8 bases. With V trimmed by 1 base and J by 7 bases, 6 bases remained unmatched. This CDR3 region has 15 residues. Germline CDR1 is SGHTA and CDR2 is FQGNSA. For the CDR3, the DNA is TGTGCCAGCAGCTTAGGGGCGGGGGGCGGAAATGAGCAGTTCTTC. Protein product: CASSLGAGGGNEQFF. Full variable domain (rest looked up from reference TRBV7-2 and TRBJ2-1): GAGVSQSPSNKVTEKGKDVELRCDPISGHTALYWYRQSLGQGLEFLIYFQGNSAPDKSGLPSDRFSAERTGGSVSTLTIQRTQQEDSAVYLCASSLGAGGGNEQFFGPGTRLTVL.

CDR3 loop: CASSYLGQEYNEQFF. The DNA of the CDR3 is TGTGCCAGCAGTTACTTAGGACAGGAGTACAATGAGCAGTTCTTC. V is TRBV6-5 and J is TRBJ2-1, with 7 bases identical to TRBD1. The CDR3 is 15 amino acids. Trimming removed 1 base from V and 4 bases from J; junction bases left unmatched: 4. Germline CDR1 MNHEY, CDR2 SVGAGI.

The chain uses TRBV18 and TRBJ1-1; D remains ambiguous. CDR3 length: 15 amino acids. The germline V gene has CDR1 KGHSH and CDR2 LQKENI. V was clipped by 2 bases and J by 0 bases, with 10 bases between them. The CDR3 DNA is TGTGCCAGCTCACCAAAGGAGGGAATGAACACTGAAGCTTTCTTT. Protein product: CASSPKEGMNTEAFF.

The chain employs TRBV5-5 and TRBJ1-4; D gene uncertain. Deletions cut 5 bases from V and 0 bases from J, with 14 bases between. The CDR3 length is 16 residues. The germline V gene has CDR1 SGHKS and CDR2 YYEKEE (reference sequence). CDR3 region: CASREPGGSTNEKLFF. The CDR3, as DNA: TGTGCCAGCAGGGAGCCCGGAGGTTCAACTAATGAAAAACTGTTTTTT.

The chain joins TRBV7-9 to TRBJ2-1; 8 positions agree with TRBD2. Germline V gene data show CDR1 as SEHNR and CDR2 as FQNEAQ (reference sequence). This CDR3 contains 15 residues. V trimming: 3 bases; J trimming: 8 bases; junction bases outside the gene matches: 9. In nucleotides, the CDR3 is TGTGCCAGCAGCTTTAGCGGGACGGCGGGGGATGAGCAGTTCTTC. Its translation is CASSFSGTAGDEQFF.

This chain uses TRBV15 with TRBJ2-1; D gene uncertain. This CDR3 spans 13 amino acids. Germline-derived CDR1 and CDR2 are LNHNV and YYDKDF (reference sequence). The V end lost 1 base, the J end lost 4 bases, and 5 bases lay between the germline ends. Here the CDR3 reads CATSRAMYNEQFF. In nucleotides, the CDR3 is TGTGCCACCAGCAGAGCAATGTACAATGAGCAGTTCTTC.

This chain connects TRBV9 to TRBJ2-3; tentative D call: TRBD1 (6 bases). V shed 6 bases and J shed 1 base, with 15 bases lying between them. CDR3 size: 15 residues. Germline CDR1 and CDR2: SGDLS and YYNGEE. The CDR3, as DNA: TGTGCCAGCACCCTAGGGGGTACACGCACAGATACGCAGTATTTT. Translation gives CASTLGGTRTDTQYF.

The CDR3 spells CASGSFPSVANYGYTF. DNA of the CDR3: TGTGCTAGTGGTTCCTTCCCATCGGTAGCTAACTATGGCTACACCTTC. The chain employs TRBV12-5 and TRBJ1-2; no reliable D call. Deletions cut 4 bases from V and 0 bases from J, with 15 bases between. Germline lookup yields CDR1 LGHNT and CDR2 FRNRAP. The CDR3 extends over 16 amino acids.

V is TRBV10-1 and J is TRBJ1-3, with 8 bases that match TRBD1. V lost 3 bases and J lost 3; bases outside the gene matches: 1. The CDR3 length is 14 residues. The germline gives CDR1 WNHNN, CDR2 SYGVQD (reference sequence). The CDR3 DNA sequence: TGCGCCAGCAGTGACGGACAGGGTGGAAACACCATATATTTT. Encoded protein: CASSDGQGGNTIYF.

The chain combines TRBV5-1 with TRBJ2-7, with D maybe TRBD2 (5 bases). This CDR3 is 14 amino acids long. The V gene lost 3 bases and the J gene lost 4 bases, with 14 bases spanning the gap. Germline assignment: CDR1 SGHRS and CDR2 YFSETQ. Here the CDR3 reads CASSWSDYGYEQYF. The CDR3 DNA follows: TGCGCCAGCAGCTGGAGCGACTATGGGTACGAGCAGTACTTC. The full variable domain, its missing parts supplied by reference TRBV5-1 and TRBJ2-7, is KAGVTQTPRYLIKTRGQQVTLSCSPISGHRSVSWYQQTPGQGLQFLFEYFSETQRNKGNFPGRFSGRQFSNSRSEMNVSTLELGDSALYLCASSWSDYGYEQYFGPGTRLTVT.

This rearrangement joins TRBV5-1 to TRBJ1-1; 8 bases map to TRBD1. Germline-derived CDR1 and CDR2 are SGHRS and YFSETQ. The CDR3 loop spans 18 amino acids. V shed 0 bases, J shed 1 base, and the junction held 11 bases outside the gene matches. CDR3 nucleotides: TGCGCCAGCAGCTTGGACTACCCGGACAGGGACCAGAACACTGAAGCTTTCTTT. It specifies CASSLDYPDRDQNTEAFF.

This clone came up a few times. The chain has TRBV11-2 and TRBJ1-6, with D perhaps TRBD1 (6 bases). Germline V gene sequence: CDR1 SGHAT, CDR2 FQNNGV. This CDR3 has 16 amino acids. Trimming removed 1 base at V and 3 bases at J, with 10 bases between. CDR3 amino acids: CASSLGAGDYNSPLHF. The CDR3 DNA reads TGTGCCAGCAGCTTAGGGGCAGGGGACTATAATTCACCCCTCCACTTT.

CDR3 region: CASSLYGSEQFF. In nucleotides, the CDR3 is TGTGCCAGCAGCTTGTATGGGAGTGAGCAGTTCTTC. The V and J genes are TRBV11-2 and TRBJ2-1; TRBD2 might be the D (5 bases). From germline, CDR1 is SGHAT and CDR2 FQNNGV. V lost 3 bases and J lost 9, with 9 bases in between. This CDR3 contains 12 residues.

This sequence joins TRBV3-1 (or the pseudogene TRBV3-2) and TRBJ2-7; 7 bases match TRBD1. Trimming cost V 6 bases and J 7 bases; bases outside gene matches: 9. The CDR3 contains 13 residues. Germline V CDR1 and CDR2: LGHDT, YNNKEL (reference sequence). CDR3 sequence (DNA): TGTGCCAGCAGTCACAGGACAGGAAAGGAGCAGTACTTC. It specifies CASSHRTGKEQYF.

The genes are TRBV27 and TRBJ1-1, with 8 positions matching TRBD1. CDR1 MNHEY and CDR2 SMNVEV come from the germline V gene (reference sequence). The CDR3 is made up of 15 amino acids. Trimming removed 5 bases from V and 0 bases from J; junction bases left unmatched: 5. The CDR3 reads CASSPRTGMNTEAFF. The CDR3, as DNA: TGTGCCAGCAGTCCTAGGACAGGGATGAACACTGAAGCTTTCTTT.

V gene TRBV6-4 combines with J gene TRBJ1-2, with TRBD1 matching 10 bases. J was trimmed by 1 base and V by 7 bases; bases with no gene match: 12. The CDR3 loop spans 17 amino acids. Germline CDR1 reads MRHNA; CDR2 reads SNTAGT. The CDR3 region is CASISPSGQGYNYGYTF. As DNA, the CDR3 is TGTGCCAGCATTTCTCCCTCGGGACAGGGGTATAACTATGGCTACACCTTC.

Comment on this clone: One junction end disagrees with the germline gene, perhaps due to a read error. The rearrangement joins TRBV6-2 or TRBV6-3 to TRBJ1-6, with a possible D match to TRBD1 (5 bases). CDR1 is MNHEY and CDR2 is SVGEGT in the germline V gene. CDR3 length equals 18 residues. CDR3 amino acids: CASSPFLSQGVKNSPPHF. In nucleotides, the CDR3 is TGTGCCAGCAGCCCCTTCCTCTCCCAAGGGGTTAAGAATTCACCCCCCCACTTT.

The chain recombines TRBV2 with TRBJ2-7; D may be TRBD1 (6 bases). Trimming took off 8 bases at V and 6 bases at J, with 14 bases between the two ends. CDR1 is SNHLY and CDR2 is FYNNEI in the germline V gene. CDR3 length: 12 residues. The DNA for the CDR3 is TGTGCCAGCTCTTTGGGGGCCCCCGAGCAGTACTTC. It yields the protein CASSLGAPEQYF.

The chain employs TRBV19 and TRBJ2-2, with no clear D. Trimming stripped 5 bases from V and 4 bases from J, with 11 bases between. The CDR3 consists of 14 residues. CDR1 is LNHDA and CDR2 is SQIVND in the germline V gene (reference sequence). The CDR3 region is CASSPPEITGELFF. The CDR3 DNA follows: TGTGCCAGTAGTCCTCCAGAAATCACCGGGGAGCTGTTTTTT.

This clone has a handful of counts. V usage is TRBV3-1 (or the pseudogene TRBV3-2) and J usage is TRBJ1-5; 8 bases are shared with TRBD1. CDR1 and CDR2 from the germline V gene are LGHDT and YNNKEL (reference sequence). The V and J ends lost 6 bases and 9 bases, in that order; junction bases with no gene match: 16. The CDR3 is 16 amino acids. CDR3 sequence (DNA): TGTGCCAGCAGGCAAAGGCCGACAGGGGCCCCGGGGCCCCAGCATTTT. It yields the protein CASRQRPTGAPGPQHF.

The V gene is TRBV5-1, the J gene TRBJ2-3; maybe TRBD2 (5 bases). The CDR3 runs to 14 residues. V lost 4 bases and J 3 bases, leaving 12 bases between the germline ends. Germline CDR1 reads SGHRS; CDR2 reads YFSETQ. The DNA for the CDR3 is TGCGCCAGCAGCGTCTCTTCGGGGACAGATACGCAGTATTTT. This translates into CASSVSSGTDTQYF.